This TCR beta chain was documented in a study of post-analysis software for immune sequencing data (dated by TCRdb to 2014 to 2015). Regarding the research as a whole: Recorded disease courses included relapsing-remitting, secondary progressive and progressive-relapsing multiple sclerosis, with some patients lacking subtype annotation. The patient repertoires were compared against approximately ten previously published healthy control repertoires obtained from donors aged 6 to 25 years. A subset of samples was prepared in parallel using single-end sample barcoding, then pooled and co-amplified after Illumina adapter ligation.

The CDR3 sequence holds 16 residues, the cysteine and phenylalanine included. Only the CDR3 DNA stays, 48 bases, in frame from base 1. V is cut by 6 bases and J by 2 bases, and the space between the germline ends is 18 bases. The germline V gene supplies CDR1 SNHLY and CDR2 FYNNEI. Libraries were built with PCR. For sequencing, an Illumina HiSeq 2500 was employed. To reduce PCR and sequencing biases, unique molecular identifiers were built into the TCR beta cDNA libraries. Approximately 500,000 cDNA molecules were obtained for every 1 to 10 million input T cells, so each molecule roughly corresponded to one T cell. The patient libraries were prepared and sequenced with the same protocol used for the earlier healthy control dataset. Within a given batch, samples were prepared together, multiplexed and sequenced on the same HiSeq lane. Processing in the source paper ran as follows. Raw barcoded reads were processed with MIGEC, discarding single-read molecular identifier groups before consensus assembly and CDR3 extraction. Clonotype tables were post-analysed with VDJtools, normalizing diversity by down-sampling all datasets to the smallest sample size. To correct batch-related cross-sample contamination, repertoire overlap clustering matched CDR3 amino acid sequences but not nucleotide sequences. Starting from the raw public reads, TCRdb applied fastp trimming at Q25, assembled clones with MiXCR and retained in-frame beta chains. Rows are combined by CDR3 protein, so each entry shows the most common genes and DNA. The authors' filters were not applied to this entry. The sample has approximately 440,000 distinct CDR3 sequences on record, 45% of them singletons. Of the sample, around an eighth is held by the ten largest clones.

Broader findings and caveats from the paper: The multiple sclerosis patient group was slightly younger than the control group. When samples were clustered directly using the F measure, samples prepared in the same batch co-clustered strongly, which prompted a batch-effect correction. Compared with controls, multiple sclerosis patients had significantly lower normalized Chao1 diversity, a finding suggesting substantial peripheral T-cell clonal expansion. Significantly higher frequencies in patients than in controls were found for roughly 5 TRBV segments, including TRBV5-6, TRBV5-1 and TRBV20-1.

Note on this clonotype: Its antigen remains undetermined. Base qualities are not provided; no much larger clone lies one nucleotide away.

TCR beta repertoires were profiled from peripheral blood of 10 to 15 young patients with multiple sclerosis to demonstrate the VDJtools post-analysis software. The patients with multiple sclerosis were children and adolescents between about 6 and 15 years of age. Sequences were obtained from blood. The sequence is built from TRBV2 and TRBJ2-3; the D region possibly corresponds to TRBD2 (6 bases align). The clonotype originates from a girl between 10 and 17 years old with multiple sclerosis. The CDR3 region: CASRTLGLLHTDTQYF. The DNA is as follows: TGTGCCAGCAGGACCCTGGGACTCTTGCACACAGATACGCAGTATTTT.